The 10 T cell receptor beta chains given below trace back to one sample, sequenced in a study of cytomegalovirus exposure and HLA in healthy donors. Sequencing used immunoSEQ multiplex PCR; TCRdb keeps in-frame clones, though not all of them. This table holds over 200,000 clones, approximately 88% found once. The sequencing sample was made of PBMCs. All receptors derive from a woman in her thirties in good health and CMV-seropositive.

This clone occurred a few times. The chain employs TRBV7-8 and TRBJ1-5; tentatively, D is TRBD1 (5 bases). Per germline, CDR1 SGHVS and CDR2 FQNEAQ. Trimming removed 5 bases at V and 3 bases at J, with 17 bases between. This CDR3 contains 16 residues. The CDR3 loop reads CASSHRGTANNQPQHF. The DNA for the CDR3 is TGTGCCAGCAGCCATAGAGGGACGGCGAACAATCAGCCCCAGCATTTT.

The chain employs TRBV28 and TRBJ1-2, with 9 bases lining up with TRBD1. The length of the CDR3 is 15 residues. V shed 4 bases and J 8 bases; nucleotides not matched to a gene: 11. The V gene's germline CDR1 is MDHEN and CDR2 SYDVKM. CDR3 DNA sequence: TGTGCCAGCAGTTCACGTCGGACAGGGGTCGAGGGCTACACCTTC. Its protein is CASSSRRTGVEGYTF.

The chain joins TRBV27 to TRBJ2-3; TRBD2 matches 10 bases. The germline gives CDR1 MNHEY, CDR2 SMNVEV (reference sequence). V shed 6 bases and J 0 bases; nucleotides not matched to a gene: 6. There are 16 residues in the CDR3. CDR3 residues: CASSISGGTSTDTQYF. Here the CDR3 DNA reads TGTGCCAGCAGCATTAGCGGGGGGACTAGCACAGATACGCAGTATTTT.

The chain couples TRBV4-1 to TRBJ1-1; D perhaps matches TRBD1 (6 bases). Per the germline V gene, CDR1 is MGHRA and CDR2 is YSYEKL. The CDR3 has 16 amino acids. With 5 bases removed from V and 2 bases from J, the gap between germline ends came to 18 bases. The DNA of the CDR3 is TGCGCCAGCAGCAGATCAGGTGGGACACTAAACACTGAAGCTTTCTTT. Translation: CASSRSGGTLNTEAFF.

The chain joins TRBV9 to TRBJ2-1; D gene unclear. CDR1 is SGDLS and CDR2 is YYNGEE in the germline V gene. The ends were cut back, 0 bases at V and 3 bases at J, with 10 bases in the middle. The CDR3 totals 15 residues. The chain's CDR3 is CASSVALAIYNEQFF. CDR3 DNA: TGTGCCAGCAGCGTAGCTTTGGCTATCTACAATGAGCAGTTCTTC.

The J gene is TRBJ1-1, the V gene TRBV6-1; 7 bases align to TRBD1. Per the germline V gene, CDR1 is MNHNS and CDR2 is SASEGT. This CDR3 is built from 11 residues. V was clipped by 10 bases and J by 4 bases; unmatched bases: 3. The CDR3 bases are TGTGCCAATGCAGGGGGCACTGAAGCTTTCTTT. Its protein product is CANAGGTEAFF.

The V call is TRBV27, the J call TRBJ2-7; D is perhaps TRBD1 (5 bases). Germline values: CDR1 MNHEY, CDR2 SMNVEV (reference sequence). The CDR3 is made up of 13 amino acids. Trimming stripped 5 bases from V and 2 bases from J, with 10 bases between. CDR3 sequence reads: CASSRADTYEQYF. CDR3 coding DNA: TGTGCCAGCAGTAGGGCGGACACCTACGAGCAGTACTTC.

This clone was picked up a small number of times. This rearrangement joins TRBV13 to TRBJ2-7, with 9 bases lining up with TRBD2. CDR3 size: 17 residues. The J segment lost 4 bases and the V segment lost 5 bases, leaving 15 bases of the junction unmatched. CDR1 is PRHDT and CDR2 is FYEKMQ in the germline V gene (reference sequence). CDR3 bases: TGTGCCAGCAGCGCCCGGATGGGGCGGGAGGGCCTGTACGAGCAGTACTTC. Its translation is CASSARMGREGLYEQYF.

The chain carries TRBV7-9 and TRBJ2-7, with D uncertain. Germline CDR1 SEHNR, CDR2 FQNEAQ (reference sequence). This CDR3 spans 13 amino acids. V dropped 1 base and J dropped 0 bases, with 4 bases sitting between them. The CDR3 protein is CASSLEDSYEQYF. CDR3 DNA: TGTGCCAGCAGCTTAGAGGACTCCTACGAGCAGTACTTC.

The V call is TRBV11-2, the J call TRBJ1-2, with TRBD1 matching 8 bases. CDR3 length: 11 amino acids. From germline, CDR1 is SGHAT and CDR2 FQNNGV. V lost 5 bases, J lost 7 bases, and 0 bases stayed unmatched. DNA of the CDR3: TGTGCCAGCAGCCAGGGGGCTGGCTACACCTTC. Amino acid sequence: CASSQGAGYTF.